This passage covers 14 T cell receptor beta chains from one sample sequenced in a study of post-analysis software for immune sequencing data. Study outcomes and limitations: Controls showed lower frequencies than patients for a handful of TRBV segments, and TRBV5-6, TRBV5-1 and TRBV20-1 were among these.

These receptors have no known antigen. Tagging with unique molecular identifiers was a feature of the TCR beta cDNA libraries. TCRdb itself ran the PCR reads through MiXCR, one entry per CDR3 protein. The sample has approximately 460,000 distinct CDR3 sequences; under 55% are singletons. The material sequenced was blood. The receptor source for this set is a girl aged 5 to 17 with multiple sclerosis.

The rearrangement uses TRBV11-1 and TRBJ1-2; tentatively, D is TRBD1 (5 bases). The germline V gene has CDR1 SGHAT and CDR2 FQDESV (reference sequence). The CDR3 loop spans 14 amino acids. Trimming took 0 bases from V and 4 from J, leaving 9 bases between them. The CDR3 DNA follows: TGTGCCAGCAGCTTAGCGCGGGGCGGCTATGGCTACACCTTC. It encodes CASSLARGGYGYTF.

A few counts support this clonotype. The chain links TRBV29-1 to TRBJ2-3; unclear D gene. V lost 8 bases to trimming and J lost 6 bases, with 9 bases between them. This CDR3 is built from 10 residues. Germline CDR1 reads SQVTM; CDR2 reads ANQGSEA. CDR3 protein: CSTKSDTQYF. CDR3 nucleotides: TGCAGCACTAAGTCGGATACGCAGTATTTT.

The rearrangement links TRBV21-1 to TRBJ2-7; the DNA was not compared with TRBD2, the D call given in the table. TRBV21-1 is a listed pseudogene. This CDR3 contains 16 residues. CDR3 protein: CASSKFEGRSSYEQYF. CDR3 sequence (DNA): TGTGCCAGCAGCAAATTCGAGGGTCGCAGCTCCTACGAGCAGTACTTC.

This chain connects TRBV28 to TRBJ1-2, with D possibly matching TRBD1 (6 bases). Trimming left V 2 bases short and J 2 bases short, with 12 bases between. Per germline, CDR1 MDHEN and CDR2 SYDVKM. This CDR3 contains 15 residues. The CDR3 sequence is CASSLTDRPNYGYTF. The CDR3 nucleotides read TGTGCCAGCAGTTTAACGGACAGACCAAACTATGGCTACACCTTC.

The chain uses TRBV20-1 and TRBJ2-5; D is possibly TRBD2 (6 bases). V lost 3 bases to trimming and J lost 4 bases, with 6 bases between them. Germline V CDR1 and CDR2: DFQATT, SNEGSKA (reference sequence). The CDR3 has 11 residues. The CDR3 DNA is TGCAGTGCTAGGGGGGGAGAGACCCAGTACTTC. Protein: CSARGGETQYF.

The gene calls are TRBV7-9 and TRBJ2-5; 8 bases match TRBD1. This CDR3 region has 16 residues. J was trimmed by 0 bases and V by 5 bases; bases with no gene match: 8. CDR1 and CDR2 (germline): SEHNR, FQNEAQ (reference sequence). CDR3 sequence (DNA): TGTGCCAGCAGCACCCAGCCAGGGGGCTACCAAGAGACCCAGTACTTC. Protein product: CASSTQPGGYQETQYF.

In its sample, this clonotype was seen a few times. This chain uses TRBV25-1 with TRBJ2-1; D not certain. Trimming pared 3 bases from V and 13 bases from J, leaving 10 bases between. The germline V gene encodes CDR1 MGHDK and CDR2 SYGVNS. The CDR3 totals 11 residues. The CDR3 region has the DNA TGTGCCAGCAGTGATCTAGGAGAACAGTTCTTC. Translating gives CASSDLGEQFF.

This clonotype was counted a few times. This chain connects TRBV6-5 to TRBJ1-1; D not certain. Deletions cut 7 bases from V and 6 bases from J, with 15 bases between. Per germline, CDR1 MNHEY and CDR2 SVGAGI. The CDR3 contains 13 residues. The CDR3 protein is CASTRHAAAEAFF. The CDR3 nucleotides read TGTGCCAGCACCCGACACGCGGCCGCTGAAGCTTTCTTT.

The V and J genes are TRBV2 and TRBJ2-1; no firm D call. This CDR3 contains 13 residues. V was pared by 7 bases and J by 8 bases, with 15 bases between. Germline CDR1 is SNHLY and CDR2 is FYNNEI. CDR3 protein: CASTFPDHDEQFF. CDR3 nucleotides: TGTGCCAGCACGTTTCCGGACCACGATGAGCAGTTCTTC.

The chain has TRBV20-1 and TRBJ2-7; TRBD1 or TRBD2 may be the D gene (5 bases each). The J call may be mistaken, given a closer DNA end match to TRBJ2-4. The CDR3 consists of 13 residues. CDR1 and CDR2 (germline): DFQATT, SNEGSKA (reference sequence). The CDR3: CSAGVTAKNIQYF. CDR3 coding DNA: TGCAGTGCGGGGGTTACTGCCAAAAACATTCAGTACTTC.

The chain links TRBV20-1 to TRBJ1-5; 10 bases align to TRBD1. J lost 1 base, V lost 4 bases, and 7 bases had no gene match. The CDR3 is 16 residues long. CDR1 is DFQATT, CDR2 SNEGSKA, per germline (reference sequence). This chain's CDR3 is CSAKETGGASNQPQHF. The CDR3, as DNA: TGCAGTGCTAAGGAGACAGGGGGCGCGAGCAATCAGCCCCAGCATTTT.

This rearrangement joins TRBV6-6 to TRBJ1-1; D is uncertain. CDR3 length equals 13 residues. V lost 7 bases, J lost 1 base, and 10 bases lay in between. Germline CDR1 reads MNHNY; CDR2 reads SVGAGI (reference sequence). CDR3: CASTEHQNTEAFF. For the CDR3, the DNA is TGTGCCAGCACCGAACACCAGAACACTGAAGCTTTCTTT.

The chain combines TRBV6-2 or TRBV6-3 with TRBJ2-5, with 8 nucleotides matching TRBD1. The better agreement between TRBJ2-7 and the DNA end casts doubt on the J call. There are 15 residues in the CDR3. Germline-derived CDR1 and CDR2 are MNHEY and SVGEGT. The CDR3 DNA reads as TGTGCCAGCATAATTTCTCCTGGACAGGGCCACGAGCAGTACTTC. Translating gives CASIISPGQGHEQYF.

In its sample, this clonotype was seen once. The chain carries TRBV2 and TRBJ2-1; 10 nucleotides line up with TRBD2. With V trimmed by 8 bases and J by 0 bases, 4 bases remained unmatched. Germline V gene data show CDR1 as SNHLY and CDR2 as FYNNEI. The CDR3 has 15 amino acids. The CDR3 here is CASGGLADSYNEQFF. The CDR3 DNA sequence: TGTGCCAGCGGAGGACTAGCGGACTCCTACAATGAGCAGTTCTTC.